This T cell receptor (beta chain) is drawn from a study of cytomegalovirus exposure and HLA in healthy donors. CDR1 is SGDLS and CDR2 is YYNGEE in the germline V gene. V shed 0 bases, J shed 0 bases, and the junction held 9 bases outside the gene matches. This CDR3 has 18 residues. Primers for the PCR totalled 60 Vbeta and 13 Jbeta. Produced via immunoSEQ multiplex PCR; TCRdb's table is partial and in-frame only. This table holds 200,000 to 250,000 clones, less than 85% found once. V and J are TRBV9 and TRBJ2-7, with 10 bases lining up with TRBD2. Specimen: PBMCs. The sequence was obtained from a young man in good health and CMV-seronegative. The DNA for the CDR3 is TGTGCCAGCAGCGTAGGGGACCTAGCGGGAGCCTTCTCCTACGAGCAGTACTTC. Amino acids: CASSVGDLAGAFSYEQYF.